A selection of T cell receptor beta chains follows, all from one sample in a study of T-cell memory formation after mild COVID-19. TCRdb independently ran MiXCR on the 5' RACE reads; one entry per CDR3 protein. The data contain about 320,000 distinct CDR3 sequences, roughly 13% of them singletons. Sequencing input: PBMCs or a T cell subset sorted from them (not recorded which). All receptors come from a man between 18 and 29 years old who had mild COVID-19 (a few samples of this study predate the infection). Cell type and time point are not known. Each CDR3 is given with its conserved first and last residue. A D gene is named only where the DNA matches it firmly. A row's size may be missing; if present it is once, few, many or a size class.

TGCGCCAGCAGCTTGATGGGACTAACCCAAGAGACCCAGTACTTC CASSLMGLTQETQYF TRBD2 TRBJ2-5 many TRBV5-1
TGTGCCAGCAGCGGCTATTCGATCCCACTCAACACCGGGGAGCTGTTTTTT CASSGYSIPLNTGELFF . TRBJ2-2 . TRBV9
TGTGCCTGGAGCGGTTCTAGCACGTACGAGCAGTACTTC CAWSGSSTYEQYF . TRBJ2-7 few TRBV30
TGTGCCAGCAGCTCCGAACGGGACAGGGATACACCCCTCCACTTT CASSSERDRDTPLHF TRBD1 TRBJ1-6 . TRBV7-9
TGTGCCAGCAGCCATGGGGGGACTAGCGGCACTGAAGCTTTCTTT CASSHGGTSGTEAFF . TRBJ1-1 . TRBV7-3
TGTGCCAGCAGTCCTTCCTACGGGGGTACCTACGAGCAGTACTTC CASSPSYGGTYEQYF . TRBJ2-7 few TRBV12-3/TRBV12-4
TGCGCCAGCAGCCAAGACCCGAGGGGCACTGCCAAAAACATTCAGTACTTC CASSQDPRGTAKNIQYF . TRBJ2-4 few TRBV4-1
TGTGCCATCAGCCCGGCCGTCGGGGGGGCCACCAGGGAGCTGTTTTTT CAISPAVGGATRELFF TRBD2 TRBJ2-2 few TRBV10-3
TGCGCCAGCTGCGAGGGGGCAGGGAACACTGAAGCTTTCTTT CASCEGAGNTEAFF TRBD1 TRBJ1-1 few TRBV5-1
TGTGCCAGCAGCTCAGAGAGGGGGAGGGCCAGTTGGTATTTT CASSSERGRASWYF . TRBJ2-3 . TRBV7-2
TGTGCCAGCAGCCACCGGGGGGCGGGGACAGATACGCAGTATTTT CASSHRGAGTDTQYF . TRBJ2-3 . TRBV7-3
TGCAGCGGGGGTCGGACAGGGGTTGTGAAAGAGACCCAGTACTTC CSGGRTGVVKETQYF TRBD1 TRBJ2-5 few TRBV29-1
TGTGCCAGCAGAGAGGGGAGGGTCCGCTACGAGCAGTACTTC CASREGRVRYEQYF TRBD2 TRBJ2-7 few TRBV6-2/TRBV6-3
TGTGCCAGCAGACAGGGCCATAAGATCGATGAGCAGTTCTTC CASRQGHKIDEQFF . TRBJ2-1 . TRBV6-2/TRBV6-3
TGCAGTGCTAGTAAGGCCCTCTATAACTATGGCTACACCTTC CSASKALYNYGYTF . TRBJ1-2 many TRBV20-1
TGTGCCAGCAGCAGGCTAGCGGGGTTCACAGATACGCAGTATTTT CASSRLAGFTDTQYF TRBD2 TRBJ2-3 few TRBV7-9
TGTGCCAGCAGCCCCCCCATGCAGTATAATTCACCCCTCCACTTT CASSPPMQYNSPLHF . TRBJ1-6 many TRBV7-2
TGCGCCAGCAGCTTGTTTTCACAGGGAACAGATACGCAGTATTTT CASSLFSQGTDTQYF . TRBJ2-3 . TRBV5-1
TGTGCCAGCAGTGCCAGGACCTATGGCTACACCTTC CASSARTYGYTF . TRBJ1-2 few TRBV6-1
TGTGCCAGCAGCCCGTGGGGGGGTGGAGAGACCCAGTACTTC CASSPWGGGETQYF TRBD2 TRBJ2-5 many TRBV7-2
TGCGCCAGCAGCTACGGGGGGCACGGCTATGGCTACACCTTC CASSYGGHGYGYTF . TRBJ1-2 few TRBV5-1
TGCGCCAGCAGCCCCTCAGACAGCTCCTACGAGCAGTACTTC CASSPSDSSYEQYF . TRBJ2-7 . TRBV4-1
TGTGCCAGCAGCCAAGGTTTCCAGGGTGGTCAAGAGACCCAGTACTTC CASSQGFQGGQETQYF . TRBJ2-5 many TRBV3-1
TGTGCCAGCAGCAGACATAGCGGGGGGTCCCACAATGAGCAGTTCTTC CASSRHSGGSHNEQFF TRBD2 TRBJ2-1 few TRBV11-1
TGCGCCAGCAACGTGGGGGGGCAAGATACGCAGTATTTT CASNVGGQDTQYF . TRBJ2-3 few TRBV5-1
TGCAGTGCTAGAGTGATGGGGAAGGATGGCTACACCTTC CSARVMGKDGYTF . TRBJ1-2 few TRBV20-1
TGTGCCTGGGGACAGGGATCCGCTGAAGCTTTCTTT CAWGQGSAEAFF TRBD1 TRBJ1-1 . TRBV30
TGCAGTGCCTCGACTAGCGGGGGATATTACAATGAGCAGTTCTTC CSASTSGGYYNEQFF TRBD2 TRBJ2-1 many TRBV20-1
TGCGCCAGCAGCGCACAGGCGAACACTGAAGCTTTCTTT CASSAQANTEAFF . TRBJ1-1 many TRBV5-1
TGCGCCAGCAGCCGGAGTCTCCGGGACAGCAATGAGCAGTTCTTC CASSRSLRDSNEQFF TRBD1 TRBJ2-1 many TRBV4-3
TGTGCCAGCAGTCCCGAAGGCGGCCTTTGGGAGACCCAGTACTTC CASSPEGGLWETQYF . TRBJ2-5 . TRBV6-2/TRBV6-3